These 16 T cell receptor beta chains were all obtained from the same sample, sequenced in a study of identical twins. TCRdb processed the 5' RACE reads anew with MiXCR; each CDR3 protein has one entry. There are approximately 600,000 distinct CDR3 sequences in the sample; approximately 9.6% occur only once, and roughly 3% lies in the top ten. The sample was also linked to a second study, of yellow fever vaccine responses in identical twins.

The sample comprised PBMCs. The receptors here all came from a woman aged 18-35 years in good health.

In this sample, this clonotype turned up many times. This chain uses TRBV6-1 with TRBJ1-5; D gene unclear. CDR1 is MNHNS and CDR2 is SASEGT in the germline V gene. Trimming pared 6 bases from V and 4 bases from J, leaving 16 bases between. The CDR3 sequence is 15 residues long. The CDR3 loop reads CASSPGGSINQPQHF. As DNA, the CDR3 is TGTGCCAGCAGCCCTGGAGGCAGTATTAATCAGCCCCAGCATTTT.

This clonotype has a count of ten or more. The rearrangement joins TRBV30 to TRBJ2-7, with 9 bases aligning to TRBD1. Germline V lookup: CDR1 GTSNPN, CDR2 SVGIG (reference sequence). V trimming: 3 bases; J trimming: 5 bases; junction bases outside the gene matches: 5. CDR3 length: 13 residues. DNA for the CDR3: TGTGCCTGGAGCCTGGGACAGGGCAACGAGCAGTACTTC. This translates into CAWSLGQGNEQYF.

The CDR3: CASSLGDSMYQETQYF. Written as DNA, the CDR3 is TGTGCCAGCAGCTTGGGGGACAGCATGTACCAAGAGACCCAGTACTTC. The V call is TRBV5-6, the J call TRBJ2-5; 7 bases agree with TRBD1. This CDR3 comprises 16 residues. Germline V gene lookup returns CDR1 SGHDT and CDR2 YYEEEE. Unmatched junction bases numbered 5, after V lost 0 bases and J lost 0 bases.

V usage is TRBV6-5 and J usage is TRBJ2-7, with a possible D match to TRBD1 (6 bases). V lost 6 bases and J 2 bases, leaving 14 bases between the germline ends. CDR1 is MNHEY, CDR2 SVGAGI, per germline. The CDR3 consists of 14 residues. The CDR3, as DNA: TGTGCCAGCAGCTACAGGGTCGGGGCCTACGAGCAGTACTTC. It is translated as CASSYRVGAYEQYF.

This clonotype turned up a few times. This chain connects TRBV12-3 or TRBV12-4 to TRBJ2-7, with D perhaps matching TRBD2 (7 bases). This CDR3 is built from 15 residues. V lost 4 bases and J 7 bases, leaving 20 bases between the germline ends. CDR3 loop: CASSSTAGALGEQYF. The CDR3 DNA sequence: TGTGCCAGCAGTTCCACTGCGGGGGCTCTCGGTGAGCAGTACTTC.

Regarding this clonotype: An end of the junction differs from the germline gene, which may be a read error. The CDR3 here is CASSQEGDYTGSYEQDF. CDR3 nucleotide sequence: TGCGCCAGCAGCCAAGAGGGCGACTACACCGGCTCCTACGAGCAGGACTTC. The rearrangement links TRBV4-3 to TRBJ2-7; perhaps TRBD2 as D (5 bases). Germline assignment: CDR1 LGHNA and CDR2 YSLEER. The CDR3 has 17 residues.

There are a few counts of this clonotype. This sequence joins TRBV28 and TRBJ2-7; TRBD1 agrees at 7 bases. Per the germline V gene, CDR1 is MDHEN and CDR2 is SYDVKM. V lost 5 bases and J lost 6; bases outside the gene matches: 10. The CDR3 runs to 14 residues. The CDR3 DNA follows: TGTGCCAGCAGTCTCGGACAGCCAGGGGGCGAGCAGTACTTC. It translates to CASSLGQPGGEQYF.

This clonotype was observed many times. The V and J genes are TRBV6-2 or TRBV6-3 and TRBJ2-2; D is ambiguous. The CDR3 runs to 16 residues. With 4 bases removed from V and 4 bases from J, the gap between germline ends came to 16 bases. The V gene's germline CDR1 is MNHEY and CDR2 SVGEGT. The CDR3 here is CASSLNHRVTTGELFF. The DNA of the CDR3 is TGTGCCAGCAGTTTAAACCACCGGGTTACCACCGGGGAGCTGTTTTTT.

Ten or more counts support this clonotype. This chain uses TRBV7-9 with TRBJ2-1, with D possibly TRBD2 on 6 matching bases. The CDR3 contains 15 residues. Per germline, CDR1 SEHNR and CDR2 FQNEAQ (reference sequence). The V end was cut by 5 bases, the J end by 4 bases, with 15 bases between. CDR3 in amino acids: CASSTTGLTYNEQFF. In DNA, the CDR3 is TGTGCCAGCAGCACAACGGGACTGACATACAATGAGCAGTTCTTC.

This clonotype was picked up a small number of times. The rearrangement joins TRBV27 to TRBJ2-2; 13 nucleotides align to TRBD2. V was pared by 5 bases and J by 7 bases, with 7 bases of the junction left unmatched. Germline CDR1 and CDR2: MNHEY and SMNVEV (reference sequence). The CDR3 has 16 residues. The CDR3 loop is CASSITSGGAHGELFF. The CDR3 bases are TGTGCCAGCAGTATTACTAGCGGGGGGGCCCACGGGGAGCTGTTTTTT.

In its sample, this clonotype was seen a few times. The chain combines TRBV27 with TRBJ2-5; 9 bases match TRBD1. V dropped 3 bases and J dropped 5; count of bases not matched to a gene: 7. This CDR3 contains 15 residues. CDR1 is MNHEY and CDR2 is SMNVEV in the germline V gene (reference sequence). The CDR3 coding sequence is TGTGCCAGCAGTTTGGGGACAGGGTATGGTGAGACCCAGTACTTC. Protein: CASSLGTGYGETQYF.

Only a few counts were recorded for this clonotype. The genes are TRBV7-3 and TRBJ2-1, with D possibly being TRBD1 (6 bases). This CDR3 comprises 15 residues. V was shortened by 5 bases and J by 2 bases, with 13 bases between the two germline ends. In germline, CDR1 is SGHTA, CDR2 FQGTGA. In DNA form, the CDR3 reads TGTGCCAGCAGCCCAGTGGGGGCAGCCTACAATGAGCAGTTCTTC. Translating it yields CASSPVGAAYNEQFF.

The chain combines TRBV25-1 with TRBJ2-2; 9 nucleotides align to TRBD2. The V gene's germline CDR1 is MGHDK and CDR2 SYGVNS. V lost 7 bases to trimming and J lost 0 bases; unmatched junction nucleotides: 6. The CDR3 is 16 residues long. CDR3 loop: CASTPIAGANTGELFF. The CDR3 nucleotides are TGTGCCAGCACGCCCATAGCGGGGGCGAACACCGGGGAGCTGTTTTTT.

This clonotype was seen only a few times. This chain links TRBV18 with TRBJ1-1, with D perhaps TRBD1 (5 bases). CDR3 length: 18 amino acids. The germline CDR1 and CDR2 sequences are KGHSH and LQKENI. V dropped 2 bases and J dropped 3 bases, with 22 bases sitting between them. This CDR3 is CASSPRRGVGQVHTEAFF. The CDR3, as DNA: TGTGCCAGCTCACCAAGACGGGGGGTTGGGCAGGTTCACACTGAAGCTTTCTTT. Full variable domain (outside the CDR3, taken from reference TRBV18 and TRBJ1-1): NAGVMQNPRHLVRRRGQEARLRCSPMKGHSHVYWYRQLPEEGLKFMVYLQKENIIDESGMPKERFSAEFPKEGPSILRIQQVVRGDSAAYFCASSPRRGVGQVHTEAFFGQGTRLTVV.

The J gene is TRBJ2-7, the V gene TRBV20-1; no clear D gene. The CDR3 sequence is 14 residues long. Trimming took 3 bases from V and 3 from J, leaving 15 bases between them. CDR1 and CDR2 (germline): DFQATT, SNEGSKA (reference sequence). This CDR3 is CSARPPSPNYEQYF. CDR3 coding DNA: TGCAGTGCTAGGCCCCCGTCTCCGAACTACGAGCAGTACTTC.

The chain joins TRBV4-1 to TRBJ1-6; D uncertain. Trimming left V 0 bases short and J 8 bases short, with 5 bases between. There are 13 residues in the CDR3. CDR1 and CDR2 (germline): MGHRA, YSYEKL. The CDR3 DNA reads as TGCGCCAGCAGCCAAGAGAGGGATTCACCCCTCCACTTT. It encodes CASSQERDSPLHF.